Listed below are T cell receptor beta chains from one sample, sequenced in a study of vaccination effects on CD4 cells after COVID-19. This table comes from immunoSEQ multiplex PCR, and its TCRdb copy is limited to in-frame clones, with some not included. The table records fewer than 15,000 clones, roughly 66% of them present only once. These TCRs' antigens remain unknown. Sequencing was performed on CD4+ T cells from PBMCs cultured with HCoV-NL63 spike peptides, taken after COVID-19 vaccination. The receptors shown here come from a human donor who had a prior SARS-CoV-2 infection. CDR3s include the opening cysteine and the closing phenylalanine or tryptophan. Fields, in order: V gene, J gene, clone size, D gene, CDR3 DNA, CDR3 protein. D genes are given only for firm matches. Expanded clones are given a class, and other clones once, few, many or no size at all.

TRBV11-2	TRBJ2-2	NA	NA	TGTGCCAGCAGCACCCGTGAGGGGGGGACCGGGGAGCTGTTTTTT	CASSTREGGTGELFF
TRBV2	TRBJ1-2	NA	NA	TGTGCCAGCAGTGAATACACCTCCGTCTATGGCTACACCTTC	CASSEYTSVYGYTF
TRBV2	TRBJ2-7	few	TRBD1	TGTGCCAGCAGTGAGTTAGGGGGTAATCGAGGGACAGGGGGTTTTTACGAGCAGTACTTC	CASSELGGNRGTGGFYEQYF
TRBV11-3	TRBJ2-3	NA	NA	TGTGCCAGCAGCTTAGATGCGGGGTTAGGGTATACGCAGTATTTT	CASSLDAGLGYTQYF
TRBV19	TRBJ1-1	NA	NA	TGTGCCAGTAGTAACCGACTTCTATCTGAAGCTTTCTTT	CASSNRLLSEAFF
TRBV5-5	TRBJ2-2	NA	TRBD2	TGTGCCAGCAGCTTGGCCTGGCGGGGGGGCGTCACCGGGGAGCTGTTTTTT	CASSLAWRGGVTGELFF
TRBV30	TRBJ2-4	NA	NA	TGTGCCTGGAGTGCCCACAGGAACATTCAGTACTTC	CAWSAHRNIQYF
TRBV6-5	TRBJ1-2	NA	NA	TGTGCCAGCAGTTACGGCCTAACTTCGTCCTACACCTTC	CASSYGLTSSYTF
TRBV7-2	TRBJ2-2	few	NA	TGTGCCAGCAGCCATCCGGCAGGGGAGCTGTTTTTT	CASSHPAGELFF
TRBV7-3	TRBJ2-5	NA	TRBD1	TGTGCCAGCAGCTTGTTTAGGGGGCGGTCAGAGACCCAGTACTTC	CASSLFRGRSETQYF
TRBV3-1/TRBV3-2	TRBJ2-3	once	NA	TGTGCCAGCAGCCAGTCCGCAGGCACAGATACGCAGTATTTT	CASSQSAGTDTQYF
TRBV10-3	TRBJ2-3	few	TRBD2	TGTGCCATCAGGACTAGCGGATCTAGCACAGATACGCAGTATTTT	CAIRTSGSSTDTQYF
TRBV27	TRBJ2-2	NA	TRBD2	TGTGCCAGCAGTTTACGTAGCAGGGAGGGTACCGGGGAGCTGTTTTTT	CASSLRSREGTGELFF
TRBV30	TRBJ1-2	NA	TRBD1	TGTGCCCAATCTCGGACAGGGGCGAGCTATGGCTACACCTTC	CAQSRTGASYGYTF
TRBV19	TRBJ1-5	NA	NA	TGTGCCAGTAGTACCCCGCCGGGGCCCCTTCAGCATTTT	CASSTPPGPLQHF
TRBV7-8	TRBJ1-1	NA	NA	TGTGCCAGCAGCTTAGTTCGGGATTACACTGAAGCTTTCTTT	CASSLVRDYTEAFF
TRBV5-1	TRBJ2-5	NA	TRBD2	TGCGCCAGCAGCTCGACGGGGGGGACCCAGTACTTC	CASSSTGGTQYF
TRBV5-8	TRBJ2-3	NA	NA	TGTGCCAGCAGCTTGTCTAGTCTAGCAGCGTATTTT	CASSLSSLAAYF
TRBV19	TRBJ2-1	NA	NA	TGTGCCAGTAGTACCAGGAATAGGGGTAGGGGGCAGTTCTTC	CASSTRNRGRGQFF
TRBV10-3	TRBJ2-2	NA	TRBD1	TGTGCCATAAGCGAGGACAGGCTGACCGGGGAGCTGTTTTTT	CAISEDRLTGELFF
TRBV4-3	TRBJ2-1	NA	TRBD2	TGCGCCAGCAGCCAAGACCGCGGGAGGCCGGATGGCGATGAGCAGTTCTTC	CASSQDRGRPDGDEQFF
TRBV6-1	TRBJ1-5	NA	NA	TGTGCCAGCAGTGAAGGTATTGACCTTGTGCAGTCCCAGCATTTT	CASSEGIDLVQSQHF
TRBV6-5	TRBJ1-6	few	TRBD1	TGTGCCAGCAGTTACTCGGACAGGGCTAATTCACCCCTCCACTTT	CASSYSDRANSPLHF
TRBV30	TRBJ2-5	NA	NA	TGTGCCTGGGGAGTGAACGGGCAAGAGACCCAGTACTTC	CAWGVNGQETQYF
TRBV7-2	TRBJ1-2	NA	NA	TGTGCCAGCAGCTTATTGTCGGACTATGGCTACACCTTC	CASSLLSDYGYTF
TRBV4-3	TRBJ1-4	NA	NA	TGCGCCAGCAGCCAAGATTCCGGGGGCGGAACTAATGAAAAACTGTTTTTT	CASSQDSGGGTNEKLFF
TRBV18	TRBJ2-3	NA	NA	TGTGCCAGCTCACCGGGACTCACAGATACGCAGTATTTT	CASSPGLTDTQYF
TRBV25-1	TRBJ1-1	NA	NA	TGTGCCAGCAGTGAATCCCTGGGGAACACTGAAGCTTTCTTT	CASSESLGNTEAFF
TRBV7-3	TRBJ2-7	NA	TRBD1	TGTGCCAGCAGCCGCGGACAGGGAGAATCCTACGAGCAGTACTTC	CASSRGQGESYEQYF
TRBV3-1/TRBV3-2	TRBJ2-1	NA	NA	TGTGCCAGCAGCCAAGTCTTCGGGTCATCCAATGAGCAGTTCTTC	CASSQVFGSSNEQFF
TRBV19	TRBJ2-3	NA	NA	TGTGCCAGTATACGATGGGCAGATACGCAGTATTTT	CASIRWADTQYF
TRBV19	TRBJ1-2	NA	TRBD1	TGTGCCACCTTGGACAGGGGGTTTAACTATGGCTACACCTTC	CATLDRGFNYGYTF
TRBV18	TRBJ2-1	once	NA	TGTGCCAGCTCACCACCGAGGGTACAGGGTTCCTACAATGAGCAGTTCTTC	CASSPPRVQGSYNEQFF
TRBV7-9	TRBJ2-3	NA	TRBD2	TGTGCCAGCAGCTTAGCTCGCAACTGGCGGGGGGGACGCACAGATACGCAGTATTTT	CASSLARNWRGGRTDTQYF
TRBV21-1	TRBJ2-2	NA	NA	TGTGCCAGCAGGACTTACACCGGGGAGCTGTTTTTT	CASRTYTGELFF
TRBV29-1	TRBJ1-2	once	NA	TGCAGCGTCTCGGAGGGGTACTATGGCTACACCTTC	CSVSEGYYGYTF
TRBV7-3	TRBJ2-3	NA	TRBD2	TGTGCCAGCAGCTTAATCTCGACTAGCGTCCCAGATACGCAGTATTTT	CASSLISTSVPDTQYF
TRBV5-4	TRBJ2-5	NA	TRBD2	TGTGCCAGCAGCTGGGGACTAGCGGCGGGGTATGAGACCCAGTACTTC	CASSWGLAAGYETQYF
TRBV18	TRBJ1-6	NA	TRBD1	TGTGCCAGCTCCTCGACAGGGTTTGATTCACCCCTCCACTTT	CASSSTGFDSPLHF
TRBV12-3/TRBV12-4	TRBJ2-2	NA	TRBD2	TGTGCCAGCAGGCGGGGGAACCCCGGGGAGCTGTTTTTT	CASRRGNPGELFF
TRBV30	TRBJ1-1	few	TRBD1	TGTGCCTGGGGGACAGGGGGGACTGAAGCTTTCTTT	CAWGTGGTEAFF
TRBV7-3	TRBJ2-1	once	NA	TGTGCCAGCAGCCCGCGATGGTCAAGCTCCTACAATGAGCAGTTCTTC	CASSPRWSSSYNEQFF
TRBV7-8	TRBJ2-1	NA	TRBD2	TGTGCCAGCAGCTTAGTCTATATTCGCGGACTAGCGGGAGATTTCGAGCAGTTCTTC	CASSLVYIRGLAGDFEQFF
TRBV19	TRBJ2-1	NA	TRBD2	TGTGCCAGTAAGGCGGGAGGGCCCCACAATGAGCAGTTCTTC	CASKAGGPHNEQFF
TRBV11-2	TRBJ2-7	few	TRBD1	TGTGCCAGCAGCAGGCAGACAGGGGGCCACGAGCAGTACTTC	CASSRQTGGHEQYF
TRBV30	TRBJ2-5	NA	TRBD1	TGTGCCTGGAGTTCAGGACAGGGCCATGCAGAGACCCAGTACTTC	CAWSSGQGHAETQYF
TRBV30	TRBJ2-7	NA	NA	TGTGCCTGGAGTATGCTAATCGGCGCCTACGAGCAGTACTTC	CAWSMLIGAYEQYF
TRBV3-1/TRBV3-2	TRBJ1-2	once	TRBD1	TGTGCCAGCAGCCATTTAAGTTCCCTCGGTTCAGGGGGCTATGGCTACACCTTC	CASSHLSSLGSGGYGYTF